What follows are 2 T cell receptor beta chains derived from one specimen sequenced in a study of cytomegalovirus exposure and HLA in healthy donors. PCR amplification relied on 60 Vbeta primers (plus 13 Jbeta primers). Clones were read by immunoSEQ multiplex PCR, and TCRdb kept only the in-frame ones, dropping some. The sample consists of more than 90,000 clones, roughly 79% of them appearing once. Material: PBMCs. The origin of the receptors is a man aged 25-40 years in good health and CMV-seronegative.

In its sample, this clone was seen once. V gene TRBV2 combines with J gene TRBJ2-7; D is uncertain. The CDR3 is 15 amino acids. From germline, CDR1 is SNHLY and CDR2 FYNNEI. Trimming shortened V by 6 bases and J by 1 base, and 16 bases separated the two germline ends. The DNA of the CDR3 is TGTGCCAGCAGGGAGTTCGGATCTATTTCCTACGAGCAGTACTTC. Residues: CASREFGSISYEQYF.

This chain uses TRBV7-8 with TRBJ1-1; 10 bases align to TRBD1. V lost 5 bases and J lost 5; bases outside the gene matches: 8. CDR3 length: 15 amino acids. Germline-derived CDR1 and CDR2 are SGHVS and FQNEAQ. In DNA form, the CDR3 reads TGTGCCAGCAGCCCGACGACAGGGGGCTTTACTGAAGCTTTCTTT. The encoded protein is CASSPTTGGFTEAFF.